This TCR beta chain was profiled in a study of OX40 agonist ivuxolimab in advanced cancers. Study context: Anti-PD-1, anti-PD-L1 or anti-CTLA-4 therapy given earlier was allowed, and 35% to 50% had some.

The table came from immunoSEQ multiplex PCR; TCRdb's copy has only in-frame clones and leaves some out. The sample yields some 66,000 clones, roughly 87% seen once. This clone appeared once. The CDR3 is 12 amino acids. The germline V gene encodes CDR1 SGHTA and CDR2 FQGNSA. With V trimmed by 5 bases and J by 11 bases, 9 bases remained unmatched. Sequenced material: CD4+ or CD8+ T cells sorted from blood, taken in a trial of the OX40 agonist ivuxolimab. The genes are TRBV7-2 and TRBJ2-7; 7 positions match TRBD2. The sequence came from an adult with an advanced solid tumor such as melanoma, head and neck, liver or kidney cancer. The CDR3 here is CASSQPRGEEYF. For the CDR3, the DNA is TGTGCCAGCAGCCAACCCCGGGGGGAGGAGTACTTC.